This TCR beta chain emerged from a study of PD-1 blockade in classical Hodgkin lymphoma (TCRdb year 2020). About the study as a whole: Nivolumab dosing was 3 mg/kg intravenously every 2 weeks, continuing until either disease progression or unacceptable toxicity. To define a peripheral blood immune signature of response to PD-1 blockade in classical Hodgkin lymphoma, the study combined TCR beta sequencing with CyTOF.

The trim is 3 bases for V and 4 bases for J, with a gap of 15 bases between the germline ends. CDR1 and CDR2 (LNHDA, SQIVND) derive from the germline V gene (reference sequence). From the cysteine up to the phenylalanine, the CDR3 has a length of 15 residues. The kept DNA is CDR3 alone, 45 bases in frame from the first base. About this clone itself: Its antigen remains undetermined. Per-base qualities were not stored, and no clone one base away is much larger.

Reading the label with the study, this specimen's time point is: cycle 1 day 1 (C1D1), immediately before nivolumab initiation. Every trial patient had relapsed after autologous stem cell transplantation, and cohorts A, B and C differed in prior brentuximab vedotin exposure. Magnetic negative selection with a Miltenyi CD4+ T cell isolation kit was used to purify CD4+ T cells from thawed PBMCs. The trial cohort was composed of 56 patients with relapsed/refractory classical Hodgkin lymphoma, for whom complete response, partial response or progressive disease was recorded as best overall response. In the multi-cohort phase II CheckMate 205 trial, trial patients received single-agent nivolumab. An independent review committee assessed best overall response by applying the 2007 International Working Group response criteria. PBMCs from the trial were collected at three points: immediately before nivolumab initiation (C1D1), and during therapy at cycle 2 day 1 and cycle 4 day 1. Peripheral blood was collected in 8 mL Vacutainer Cell Preparation Tubes, from which PBMCs were isolated by centrifugation and then cryopreserved. Purified CD4+ and CD8+ fractions were prepared only for cases with an additional available PBMC sample. Magnetically labelled cells were removed on LS columns in a quadroMACS separator, and the flow-through was retained as the purified fraction.

Genomic DNA was isolated using the Qiagen DNeasy kit from unsorted PBMCs as well as from negatively selected CD4+ and CD8+ fractions. Amplification of TCR beta CDR3 regions was done by immunoSEQ multiplex PCR with primers that anneal to V and J segments. A synthetic immune receptor repertoire was used to minimize amplification bias, and remaining bias was computationally removed after sequencing. In the source study's methods: Custom Python scripts were used to quantify repertoire diversity as the Shannon entropy index. The unsorted, CD4+ and CD8+ repertoires were each analyzed separately, with the exception of combined analyses, where CD4+ and CD8+ sequences were merged in silico. Clonal expansion was defined as a frequency increase of at least 2-fold after treatment compared with C1D1, and clones undetected at baseline were assigned a pseudocount of 0.5. Clones with 0 or 1 copy at C1D1 were classified as singleton clones, and clones with 2 or more copies were classified as non-singleton clones. Clones expanded in unsorted samples were assigned a CD4+, CD8+ or unknown annotation through matching of protein sequences in sorted samples from the same patient. Wilcoxon tests were applied to paired samples to test diversity changes from C1D1 to C4D1. TCRdb retrieved this table from immuneACCESS and kept in-frame rearrangements only. Not all clones are present; in checked studies, unresolved V genes account for under half, and no reason is known for the remainder. V, J and clone size were drawn from that table, and D and trimming were deduced from the DNA. This sample holds some 7,500 clones; approximately 80% were observed only once. Approximately 2.5% of the sample is in the top ten clones.

Summary of the overall study and its limitations: Trial patients achieving complete response had baseline diversity similar to newly diagnosed patients, whereas partial responders and progressors had significantly lower diversity. Baseline TCR diversity was reported to be lower in newly diagnosed patients than in healthy donors and to be lower still in relapsed/refractory patients. The study was limited to a single clinical trial cohort, and causes of repertoire differences, possibly disease activity or prior therapy, remained undefined. Lower diversity was observed in patients in whom nivolumab was started less than 1 year after ASCT, and these patients were excluded from later analyses so that confounding by immune reconstitution would be avoided. CD4+ but not CD8+ TCR diversity rose significantly by C4D1 (p=0.0027 vs p=0.16), most apparent in complete responders (p=0.02).

The TCR sequence derives from a human donor with classical Hodgkin lymphoma. This specimen consisted of CD4+ T cells from blood, obtained at baseline. The chain joins TRBV19 to TRBJ1-2; matching of 6 bases hints at TRBD1 as the D gene. The CDR3 is CASSIGGHPTYGYTF. The DNA sequence is as follows: TGTGCCAGTAGTATTGGGGGACACCCTACCTATGGCTACACCTTC.